This T cell receptor beta chain derives from a study of cytomegalovirus exposure and HLA in healthy donors. The CDR3 runs to 14 residues. Trimming took off 5 bases at V and 4 bases at J, with 14 bases between the two ends. Germline-derived CDR1 and CDR2 are SEHNR and FQNEAQ (reference sequence). The PCR contained 60 Vbeta and 13 Jbeta primers. Here immunoSEQ multiplex PCR was the method, and the copy in TCRdb shows in-frame clones only, minus some. The table gives about 150,000 clones; the top ten clones make up 2.1% of it. The receptor comes from a man under 40 in good health and CMV-seronegative. The gene calls are TRBV7-9 and TRBJ1-2; TRBD1 might be the D (5 bases). Sequencing was carried out using PBMCs. For the CDR3, the DNA is TGTGCCAGCAGCGTCGGGGGGTATCGCTATGGCTACACCTTC. Translating gives CASSVGGYRYGYTF. Combining the CDR3 with reference TRBV7-9 and TRBJ1-2 gives the whole variable domain DTGVSQNPRHKITKRGQNVTFRCDPISEHNRLYWYRQTLGQGPEFLTYFQNEAQLEKSRLLSDRFSAERPKGSFSTLEIQRTEQGDSAMYLCASSVGGYRYGYTFGSGTRLTVV.